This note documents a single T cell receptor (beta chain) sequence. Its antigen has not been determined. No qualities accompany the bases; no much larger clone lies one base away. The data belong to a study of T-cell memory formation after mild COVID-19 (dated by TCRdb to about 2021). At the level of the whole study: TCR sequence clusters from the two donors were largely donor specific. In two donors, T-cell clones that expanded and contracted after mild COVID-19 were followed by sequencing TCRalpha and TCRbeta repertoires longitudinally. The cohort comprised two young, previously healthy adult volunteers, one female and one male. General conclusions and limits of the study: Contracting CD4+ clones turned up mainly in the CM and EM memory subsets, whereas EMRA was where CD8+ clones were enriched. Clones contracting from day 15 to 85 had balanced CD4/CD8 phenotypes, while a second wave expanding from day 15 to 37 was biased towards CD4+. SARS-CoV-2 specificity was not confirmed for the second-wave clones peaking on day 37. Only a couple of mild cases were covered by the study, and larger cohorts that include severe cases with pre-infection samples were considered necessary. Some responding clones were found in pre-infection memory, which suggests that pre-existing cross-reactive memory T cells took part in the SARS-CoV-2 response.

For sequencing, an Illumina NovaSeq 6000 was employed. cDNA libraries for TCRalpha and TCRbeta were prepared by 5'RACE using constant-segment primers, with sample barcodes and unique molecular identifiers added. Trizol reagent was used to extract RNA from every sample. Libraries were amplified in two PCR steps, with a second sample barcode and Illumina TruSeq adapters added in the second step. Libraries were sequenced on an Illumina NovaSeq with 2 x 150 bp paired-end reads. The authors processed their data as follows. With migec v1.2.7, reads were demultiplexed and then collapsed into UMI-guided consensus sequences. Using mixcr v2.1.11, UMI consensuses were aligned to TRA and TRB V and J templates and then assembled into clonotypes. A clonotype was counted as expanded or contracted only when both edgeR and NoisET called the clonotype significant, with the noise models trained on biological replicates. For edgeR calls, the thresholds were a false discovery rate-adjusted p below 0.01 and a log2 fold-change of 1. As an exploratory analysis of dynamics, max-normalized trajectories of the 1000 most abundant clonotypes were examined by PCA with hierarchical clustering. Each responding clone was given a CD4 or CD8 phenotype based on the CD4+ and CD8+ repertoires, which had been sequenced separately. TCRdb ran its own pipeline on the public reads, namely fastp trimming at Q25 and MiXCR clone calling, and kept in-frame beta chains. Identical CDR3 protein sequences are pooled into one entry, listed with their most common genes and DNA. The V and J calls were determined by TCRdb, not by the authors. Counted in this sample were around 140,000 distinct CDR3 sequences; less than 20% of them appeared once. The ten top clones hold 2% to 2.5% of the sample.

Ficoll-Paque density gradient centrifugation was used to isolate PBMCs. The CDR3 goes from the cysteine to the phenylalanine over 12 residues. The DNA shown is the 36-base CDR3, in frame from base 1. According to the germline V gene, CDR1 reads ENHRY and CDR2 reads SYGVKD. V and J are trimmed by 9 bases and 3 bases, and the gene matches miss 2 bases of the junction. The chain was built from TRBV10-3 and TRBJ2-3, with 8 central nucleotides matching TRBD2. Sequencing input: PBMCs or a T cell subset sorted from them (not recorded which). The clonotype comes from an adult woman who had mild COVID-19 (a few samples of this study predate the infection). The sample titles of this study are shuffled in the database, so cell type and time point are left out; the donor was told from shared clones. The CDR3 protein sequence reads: CAISGSTDTQYF. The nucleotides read TGTGCCATAAGCGGGAGTACAGATACGCAGTATTTT.